These 29 T cell receptor beta chains were sequenced from one sample in a study of blood T cell repertoires in COVID-19. Sequenced by immunoSEQ multiplex PCR; TCRdb stores in-frame clones only, minus some. The top ten clones hold approximately 0.62% of a sample with about 170,000 clones, approximately 86% of them seen once. Sequencing was carried out using peripheral blood. The receptors come from a man in his sixties with COVID-19, enrolled during active disease.

The chain combines TRBV19 with TRBJ2-1; TRBD2 aligns across 14 bases. Per germline, CDR1 LNHDA and CDR2 SQIVND (reference sequence). This CDR3 has 16 residues. Trimming cost V 4 bases and J 9 bases; bases outside gene matches: 8. The CDR3 DNA reads TGTGCCAGTAGTAACATTGGGACTAGCGGGAGAGGTGAGCAGTTCTTC. Translation: CASSNIGTSGRGEQFF.

The V gene is TRBV11-2, the J gene TRBJ2-5, with D unclear. This CDR3 is 16 amino acids long. Between the trimmed V and J ends, which lost 5 bases and 0 bases, there was a span of 16 bases. Germline V gives CDR1 SGHAT, CDR2 FQNNGV. The CDR3 is CASSPRMNPYQETQYF. The CDR3 DNA sequence: TGTGCCAGCAGCCCTAGAATGAATCCGTACCAAGAGACCCAGTACTTC.

This chain joins TRBV3-1 (or the pseudogene TRBV3-2) and TRBJ1-1; D perhaps matches TRBD1 (6 bases). V was cut by 8 bases and J by 0 bases, with 13 bases left in between. The germline CDR1 and CDR2 sequences are LGHDT and YNNKEL (reference sequence). The CDR3 totals 14 residues. CDR3 sequence reads: CASGAQGMNTEAFF. The CDR3 bases are TGTGCCAGCGGGGCGCAGGGGATGAACACTGAAGCTTTCTTT.

The chain has TRBV6-2 or TRBV6-3 and TRBJ1-1, with D unresolved. CDR1 and CDR2 from the germline V gene are MNHEY and SVGEGT. CDR3 length equals 16 residues. Deletions cut 0 bases from V and 4 bases from J, with 15 bases between. The CDR3 sequence is CASSYSIWNEGTEAFF. The CDR3 DNA is TGTGCCAGCAGTTACTCGATATGGAATGAGGGCACTGAAGCTTTCTTT.

V and J are TRBV5-1 and TRBJ1-3; a weak D match, TRBD1 (5 bases). Germline V gene data show CDR1 as SGHRS and CDR2 as YFSETQ. There are 15 residues in the CDR3. Trimming stripped 4 bases from V and 4 bases from J, with 15 bases between. Here the CDR3 DNA reads TGCGCCAGCAGCCCACCTCGGGGGTCCGGAAACACCATATATTTT. The encoded protein is CASSPPRGSGNTIYF.

The chain uses TRBV14 and TRBJ1-1; 8 nucleotides align to TRBD1. V shed 1 base, J shed 2 bases, and the junction held 6 bases outside the gene matches. The CDR3 is 16 amino acids. Germline V gene lookup returns CDR1 SGHDN and CDR2 FVKESK. The CDR3 DNA follows: TGTGCCAGCAGCCAAGTAACAGGGGGGGATAACACTGAAGCTTTCTTT. Encoded protein: CASSQVTGGDNTEAFF.

The count of this clone is one. V gene TRBV7-9 combines with J gene TRBJ1-2; maybe TRBD1 (5 bases). V shed 1 base and J shed 9 bases, with 12 bases lying between them. Per the germline V gene, CDR1 is SEHNR and CDR2 is FQNEAQ (reference sequence). This CDR3 is built from 13 residues. The CDR3 sequence: CASSLELGRSYTF. The CDR3 DNA sequence: TGTGCCAGCAGCTTAGAACTGGGGCGTAGCTACACCTTC.

This chain connects TRBV18 to TRBJ1-1, with TRBD1 matching 7 bases. With 2 bases clipped from V and 7 bases from J, the junction kept 10 bases outside the gene matches. The germline gives CDR1 KGHSH, CDR2 LQKENI. This CDR3 has 15 amino acids. The CDR3 nucleotides are TGTGCCAGCTCACCAATTGGGGACAGCGTGCGTGAAGCTTTCTTT. As protein: CASSPIGDSVREAFF.

In its sample, this clone was seen once. CDR3 loop: CASSLSGTGSEKLFF. CDR3 in DNA: TGTGCCAGCAGTTTAAGCGGGACAGGGAGTGAAAAACTGTTTTTT. J is TRBJ1-4 and V is TRBV27, with TRBD1 matching over 9 bases. Looked up from germline, CDR1 is MNHEY and CDR2 is SMNVEV (reference sequence). The CDR3 covers 15 residues. J was trimmed by 7 bases and V by 2 bases; bases with no gene match: 5.

J is TRBJ1-3 and V is TRBV3-1 (or the pseudogene TRBV3-2), with TRBD1 matching 10 bases. V lost 0 bases to trimming and J lost 2 bases; unmatched junction nucleotides: 10. Germline CDR1 LGHDT, CDR2 YNNKEL (reference sequence). The CDR3 has 19 amino acids. The CDR3 is CASSQDCLRQGATGNTIYF. CDR3 DNA: TGTGCCAGCAGCCAAGATTGTTTAAGACAGGGGGCCACTGGAAACACCATATATTTT.

The rearrangement uses TRBV12-3 or TRBV12-4 and TRBJ2-5, with TRBD2 as a possible D gene (6 bases). The germline V and J ends were trimmed by 7 bases and 6 bases, with 9 bases remaining between them. The CDR3 extends over 11 amino acids. CDR3 amino acids: CASTGGKTQYF. In DNA form, the CDR3 reads TGTGCCAGCACCGGCGGGAAGACCCAGTACTTC.

The J gene is TRBJ2-7, the V gene TRBV6-5, with 7 bases lining up with TRBD1. Germline V CDR1 and CDR2: MNHEY, SVGAGI. V trimming: 6 bases; J trimming: 0 bases; junction bases outside the gene matches: 2. The CDR3 extends over 13 amino acids. The CDR3 region is CASSGTVSYEQYF. The DNA for the CDR3 is TGTGCCAGCAGCGGGACAGTCTCCTACGAGCAGTACTTC.

V and J are TRBV2 and TRBJ1-1; no firm D call. The CDR3 runs 14 residues. Germline CDR1 and CDR2: SNHLY and FYNNEI. The germline V and J ends were trimmed by 5 bases and 1 base, with 11 bases remaining between them. The CDR3: CASSPTSKNTEAFF. In DNA, the CDR3 is TGTGCCAGCAGTCCGACTTCCAAGAACACTGAAGCTTTCTTT.

The genes are TRBV3-1 (or the pseudogene TRBV3-2) and TRBJ2-5; 7 bases are a match to TRBD2. V was pared by 0 bases and J by 6 bases, with 4 bases of the junction left unmatched. Germline V CDR1 and CDR2: LGHDT, YNNKEL (reference sequence). This CDR3 is built from 14 residues. The CDR3 loop reads CASSQDGGGQTQYF. Here the CDR3 DNA reads TGTGCCAGCAGCCAAGATGGCGGGGGTCAGACCCAGTACTTC.

This chain connects TRBV3-1 (or the pseudogene TRBV3-2) to TRBJ2-1; TRBD2 matches 8 bases. The CDR3 runs to 14 residues. Per the germline V gene, CDR1 is LGHDT and CDR2 is YNNKEL (reference sequence). The V gene end was trimmed by 1 base and the J gene end by 6 bases; junction bases not matched to a gene: 2. CDR3 sequence: CASSQVAGGNEQFF. The CDR3 nucleotides read TGTGCCAGCAGCCAAGTTGCGGGAGGCAATGAGCAGTTCTTC.

This clone appeared a single time. This chain links TRBV6-4 with TRBJ2-1; 12 bases fit TRBD2. Per the germline V gene, CDR1 is MRHNA and CDR2 is SNTAGT. CDR3 size: 17 residues. Unmatched junction bases numbered 12, after V lost 3 bases and J lost 9 bases. The CDR3 spells CASSDELLAGGPTEQFF. CDR3 sequence (DNA): TGTGCCAGCAGTGATGAACTGCTAGCGGGAGGGCCGACTGAGCAGTTCTTC.

This rearrangement joins TRBV7-2 to TRBJ1-4, with D unresolved. The CDR3 has 14 residues. The germline V gene encodes CDR1 SGHTA and CDR2 FQGNSA. Between the trimmed V and J ends, which lost 7 bases and 3 bases, there was a span of 12 bases. Written as DNA, the CDR3 is TGTGCCAGCACCCCCGGGGAGGCTAATGAAAAACTGTTTTTT. The encoded protein is CASTPGEANEKLFF.

This chain connects TRBV5-6 to TRBJ1-1; the D gene is possibly TRBD1 (5 bases). Trimming shortened V by 5 bases and J by 2 bases, and 13 bases separated the two germline ends. Germline CDR1 reads SGHDT; CDR2 reads YYEEEE. The CDR3 consists of 14 residues. The CDR3 region is CASRMGGFNTEAFF. The CDR3 coding sequence is TGTGCCAGCAGGATGGGGGGTTTTAACACTGAAGCTTTCTTT.

The chain combines TRBV7-9 with TRBJ2-5, with 8 bases aligning to TRBD2. The V segment lost 1 base and the J segment 5 bases; nucleotides outside the gene matches: 6. Germline CDR1 SEHNR, CDR2 FQNEAQ (reference sequence). The length of the CDR3 is 15 residues. Written as DNA, the CDR3 is TGTGCCAGCAGCTTAGGGGGACTAGTGACGGAGACCCAGTACTTC. Encoded protein: CASSLGGLVTETQYF.

The CDR3, as DNA: TGTGCCACCAGTGATGTGCCGGGACAGGGGAACACTGAAGCTTTCTTT. This codes for CATSDVPGQGNTEAFF. The chain combines TRBV24-1 with TRBJ1-1, with 9 bases matching TRBD1. V was clipped by 3 bases and J by 1 base; unmatched bases: 5. The V gene's germline CDR1 is KGHDR and CDR2 SFDVKD. CDR3 length equals 16 residues.

The CDR3 DNA sequence: TGTGCCAGCAGCAAGCCTAGAGGGGCTTTCTTT. It is translated as CASSKPRGAFF. The chain recombines TRBV21-1 with TRBJ1-1. TRBV21-1 is termed a pseudogene. CDR3 length: 11 amino acids.

V and J are TRBV29-1 and TRBJ1-5; 9 bases line up with TRBD1. The CDR3 has 13 amino acids. From germline, CDR1 is SQVTM and CDR2 ANQGSEA. Trimming cost V 7 bases and J 7 bases; bases outside gene matches: 8. CDR3 in DNA: TGCAGCGCCGAACAGGGGGCAGGGCAGCCCCAGCATTTT. As protein: CSAEQGAGQPQHF. Together with reference TRBV29-1 and TRBJ1-5, the CDR3 gives the full variable domain: SAVISQKPSRDICQRGTSLTIQCQVDSQVTMMFWYRQQPGQSLTLIATANQGSEATYESGFVIDKFPISRPNLTFSTLTVSNMSPEDSSIYLCSAEQGAGQPQHFGDGTRLSIL.

This clone was seen more than once but under ten times. This rearrangement joins TRBV7-8 to TRBJ2-1, with a weak D call TRBD1 (6 bases). The CDR3 consists of 17 residues. Germline-derived CDR1 and CDR2 are SGHVS and FQNEAQ. Trimming took 5 bases from V and 7 from J, leaving 24 bases between them. CDR3 coding DNA: TGTGCCAGCAGCCTCCCACGACAGGCGTCTATCAGGAATGAGCAGTTCTTC. It translates to CASSLPRQASIRNEQFF.

This chain uses TRBV6-5 with TRBJ1-6; 9 nucleotides agree with TRBD1. The V and J ends lost 7 bases and 7 bases, in that order; junction bases with no gene match: 5. This CDR3 comprises 14 residues. The germline CDR1 and CDR2 sequences are MNHEY and SVGAGI. The CDR3 DNA sequence: TGTGCCAGCACCAGAGGACAGGGGAATTCACCCCTCCACTTT. Residues: CASTRGQGNSPLHF.

The V gene is TRBV28, the J gene TRBJ2-1; TRBD2 matches at 7 bases. Per the germline V gene, CDR1 is MDHEN and CDR2 is SYDVKM. After removal of 3 bases from V and 2 bases from J, the junction contained 7 bases not matched to a gene. The CDR3 is 16 residues long. CDR3 protein: CASSFAAGEAYNEQFF. In DNA, the CDR3 is TGTGCCAGCAGTTTCGCGGCGGGGGAGGCCTACAATGAGCAGTTCTTC.

The chain carries TRBV9 and TRBJ1-4, with TRBD1 identical over 10 bases. The V and J ends lost 4 bases and 6 bases, in that order; junction bases with no gene match: 3. The CDR3 runs 14 residues. Looked up from germline, CDR1 is SGDLS and CDR2 is YYNGEE. The CDR3 region is CASSPTGGYEKLFF. The DNA for the CDR3 is TGTGCCAGCAGCCCGACAGGGGGCTATGAAAAACTGTTTTTT.

V gene TRBV27 combines with J gene TRBJ1-2; tentative D call: TRBD1 (6 bases). The germline gives CDR1 MNHEY, CDR2 SMNVEV (reference sequence). The CDR3 is 12 residues long. V lost 4 bases and J lost 5, with 8 bases in between. CDR3 in amino acids: CASSYTGYGYTF. The CDR3 DNA reads TGTGCCAGCAGTTACACAGGGTATGGCTACACCTTC.

The chain is built from TRBV10-3 and TRBJ2-5; D is unresolved. The CDR3 is made up of 17 amino acids. Trimming took 1 base from V and 0 from J, leaving 15 bases between them. Germline values: CDR1 ENHRY, CDR2 SYGVKD. The chain's CDR3 is CAISEFEEQQYQETQYF. In DNA form, the CDR3 reads TGTGCCATCAGTGAGTTTGAAGAGCAACAGTACCAAGAGACCCAGTACTTC.

V and J are TRBV24-1 and TRBJ1-5, with TRBD1 as a possible D gene (6 bases). The V and J ends lost 2 bases and 7 bases respectively, with 14 bases between them. There are 15 residues in the CDR3. CDR1 KGHDR and CDR2 SFDVKD come from the germline V gene. CDR3 nucleotides: TGTGCCACCAGTGATTCTTCAACAGGGAACCAGCCCCAGCATTTT. Protein product: CATSDSSTGNQPQHF.